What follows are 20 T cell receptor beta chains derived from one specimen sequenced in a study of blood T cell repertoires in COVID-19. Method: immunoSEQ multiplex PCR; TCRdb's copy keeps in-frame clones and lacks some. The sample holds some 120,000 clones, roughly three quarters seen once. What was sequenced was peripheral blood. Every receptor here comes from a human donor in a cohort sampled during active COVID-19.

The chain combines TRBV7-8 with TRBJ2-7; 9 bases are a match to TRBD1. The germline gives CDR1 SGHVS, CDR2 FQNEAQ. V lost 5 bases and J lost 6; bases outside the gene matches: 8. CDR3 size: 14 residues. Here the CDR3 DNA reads TGTGCCAGCAGCGAACAGGGGGCATCTAGCGAGCAGTACTTC. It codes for CASSEQGASSEQYF.

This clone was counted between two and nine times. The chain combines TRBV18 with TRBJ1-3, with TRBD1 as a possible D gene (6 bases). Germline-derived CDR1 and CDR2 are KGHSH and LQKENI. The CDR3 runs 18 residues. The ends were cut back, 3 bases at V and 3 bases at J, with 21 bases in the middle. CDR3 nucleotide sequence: TGTGCCAGCTCACCCCAATGGGGCCTGGGGGCGGTTGGAAACACCATATATTTT. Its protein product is CASSPQWGLGAVGNTIYF.

CDR3 sequence reads: CASSYPPSGTVSYEQYF. The CDR3, as DNA: TGTGCCAGCAGCTACCCACCTTCCGGGACAGTTTCCTACGAGCAGTACTTC. V usage is TRBV7-9 and J usage is TRBJ2-7; 7 nucleotides line up with TRBD1. CDR3 length: 17 amino acids. Germline trimming cut 4 bases from V and 1 base from J; bases unmatched to any gene: 13. The V gene's germline CDR1 is SEHNR and CDR2 FQNEAQ (reference sequence).

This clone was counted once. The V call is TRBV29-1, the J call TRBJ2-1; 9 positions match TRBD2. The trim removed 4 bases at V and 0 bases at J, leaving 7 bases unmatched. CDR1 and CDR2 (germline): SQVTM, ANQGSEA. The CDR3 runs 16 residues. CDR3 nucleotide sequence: TGCAGCGTTGTCGGGACTAGCACCAACTCCTACAATGAGCAGTTCTTC. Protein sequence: CSVVGTSTNSYNEQFF.

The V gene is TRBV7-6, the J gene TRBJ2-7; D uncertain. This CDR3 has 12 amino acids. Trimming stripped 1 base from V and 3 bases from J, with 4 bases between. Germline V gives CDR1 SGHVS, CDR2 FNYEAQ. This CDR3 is CASSLDNYEQYF. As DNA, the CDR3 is TGTGCCAGCAGCTTAGACAACTACGAGCAGTACTTC.

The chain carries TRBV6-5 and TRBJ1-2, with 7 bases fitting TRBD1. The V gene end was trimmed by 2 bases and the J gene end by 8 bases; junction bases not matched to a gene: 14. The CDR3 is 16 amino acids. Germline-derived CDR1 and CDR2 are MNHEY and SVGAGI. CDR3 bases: TGTGCCAGCAGTTACATGGGGTCGGACAGGCTCAAAGGCTACACCTTC. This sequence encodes CASSYMGSDRLKGYTF.

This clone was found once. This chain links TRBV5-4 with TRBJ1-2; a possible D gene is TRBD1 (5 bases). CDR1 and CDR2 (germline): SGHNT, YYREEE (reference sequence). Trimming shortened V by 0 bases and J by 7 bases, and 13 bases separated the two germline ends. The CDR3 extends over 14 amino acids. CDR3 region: CASSLAGGSRGYTF. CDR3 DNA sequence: TGTGCCAGCAGCTTGGCCGGGGGGTCGCGTGGCTACACCTTC.

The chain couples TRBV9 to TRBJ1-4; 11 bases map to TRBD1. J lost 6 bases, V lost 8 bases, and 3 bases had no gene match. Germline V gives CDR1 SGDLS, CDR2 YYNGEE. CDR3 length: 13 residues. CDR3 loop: CASKGQGDEKLFF. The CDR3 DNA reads TGTGCCAGTAAGGGACAGGGGGATGAAAAACTGTTTTTT.

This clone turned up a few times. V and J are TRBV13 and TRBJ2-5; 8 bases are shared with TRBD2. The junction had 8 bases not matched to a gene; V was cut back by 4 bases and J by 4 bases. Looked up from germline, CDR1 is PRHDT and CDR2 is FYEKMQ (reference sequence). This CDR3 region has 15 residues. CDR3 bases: TGTGCCAGCAGCTCCGCTAGCGGGTATCGAGAGACCCAGTACTTC. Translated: CASSSASGYRETQYF. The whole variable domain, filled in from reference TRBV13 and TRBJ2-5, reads AAGVIQSPRHLIKEKRETATLKCYPIPRHDTVYWYQQGPGQDPQFLISFYEKMQSDKGSIPDRFSAQQFSDYHSELNMSSLELGDSALYFCASSSASGYRETQYFGPGTRLLVL.

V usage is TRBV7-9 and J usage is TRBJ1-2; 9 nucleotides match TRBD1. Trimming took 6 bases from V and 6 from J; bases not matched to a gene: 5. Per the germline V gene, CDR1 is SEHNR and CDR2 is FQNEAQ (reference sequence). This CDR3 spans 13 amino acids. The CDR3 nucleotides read TGTGCCAGCAGGAGTACAGGGGGCGATGGCTACACCTTC. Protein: CASRSTGGDGYTF. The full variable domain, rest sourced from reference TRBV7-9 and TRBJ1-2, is DTGVSQNPRHKITKRGQNVTFRCDPISEHNRLYWYRQTLGQGPEFLTYFQNEAQLEKSRLLSDRFSAERPKGSFSTLEIQRTEQGDSAMYLCASRSTGGDGYTFGSGTRLTVV.

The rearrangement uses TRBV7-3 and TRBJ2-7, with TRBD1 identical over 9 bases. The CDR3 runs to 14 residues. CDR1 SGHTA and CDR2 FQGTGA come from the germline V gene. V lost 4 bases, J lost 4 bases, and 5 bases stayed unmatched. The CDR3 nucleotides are TGTGCCAGCAGCTCTTCGGGACAGGGTTACGAGCAGTACTTC. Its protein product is CASSSSGQGYEQYF.

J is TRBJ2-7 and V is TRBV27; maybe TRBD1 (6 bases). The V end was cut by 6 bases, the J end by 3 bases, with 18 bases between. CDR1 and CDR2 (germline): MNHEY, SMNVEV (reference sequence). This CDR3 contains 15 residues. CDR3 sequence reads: CASSGQGQAFYEQYF. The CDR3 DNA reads TGTGCCAGCAGCGGTCAGGGGCAGGCTTTCTACGAGCAGTACTTC.

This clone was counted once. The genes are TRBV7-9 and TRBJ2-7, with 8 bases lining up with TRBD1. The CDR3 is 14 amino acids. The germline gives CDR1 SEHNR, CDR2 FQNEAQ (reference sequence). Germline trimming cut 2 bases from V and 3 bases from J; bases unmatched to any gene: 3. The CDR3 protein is CASSLLDRGYEQYF. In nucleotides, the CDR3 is TGTGCCAGCAGCTTACTTGACAGGGGCTACGAGCAGTACTTC.

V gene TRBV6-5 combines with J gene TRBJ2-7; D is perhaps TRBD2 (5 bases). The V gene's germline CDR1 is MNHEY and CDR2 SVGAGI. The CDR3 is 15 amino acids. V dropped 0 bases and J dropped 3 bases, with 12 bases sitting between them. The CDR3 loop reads CASSYSGGRIYEQYF. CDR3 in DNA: TGTGCCAGCAGTTACTCGGGCGGGCGTATCTACGAGCAGTACTTC.

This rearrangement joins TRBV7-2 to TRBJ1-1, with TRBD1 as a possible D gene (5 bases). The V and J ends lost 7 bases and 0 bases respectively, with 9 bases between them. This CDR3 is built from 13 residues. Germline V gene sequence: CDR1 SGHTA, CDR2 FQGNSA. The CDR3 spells CASKGEVNTEAFF. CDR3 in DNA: TGTGCCAGCAAAGGGGAAGTGAACACTGAAGCTTTCTTT.

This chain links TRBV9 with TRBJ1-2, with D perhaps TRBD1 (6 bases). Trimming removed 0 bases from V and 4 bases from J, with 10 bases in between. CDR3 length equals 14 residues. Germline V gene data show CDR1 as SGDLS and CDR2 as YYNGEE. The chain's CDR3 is CASSVGGGRYGYTF. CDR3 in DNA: TGTGCCAGCAGCGTAGGTGGGGGCCGCTATGGCTACACCTTC.

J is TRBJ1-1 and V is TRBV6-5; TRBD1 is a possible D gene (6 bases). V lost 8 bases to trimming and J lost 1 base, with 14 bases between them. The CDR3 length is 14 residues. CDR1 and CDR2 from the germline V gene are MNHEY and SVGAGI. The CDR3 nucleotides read TGTGCCAGCGTTAGACAGGTGGGGAACACTGAAGCTTTCTTT. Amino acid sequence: CASVRQVGNTEAFF.

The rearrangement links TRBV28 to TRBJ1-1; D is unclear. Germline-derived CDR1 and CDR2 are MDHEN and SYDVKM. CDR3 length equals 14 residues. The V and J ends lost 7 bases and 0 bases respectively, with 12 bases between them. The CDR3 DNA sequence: TGTGCCAGCACCCCCGCGGGAATGAACACTGAAGCTTTCTTT. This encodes CASTPAGMNTEAFF. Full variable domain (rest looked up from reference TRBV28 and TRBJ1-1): DVKVTQSSRYLVKRTGEKVFLECVQDMDHENMFWYRQDPGLGLRLIYFSYDVKMKEKGDIPEGYSVSREKKERFSLILESASTNQTSMYLCASTPAGMNTEAFFGQGTRLTVV.

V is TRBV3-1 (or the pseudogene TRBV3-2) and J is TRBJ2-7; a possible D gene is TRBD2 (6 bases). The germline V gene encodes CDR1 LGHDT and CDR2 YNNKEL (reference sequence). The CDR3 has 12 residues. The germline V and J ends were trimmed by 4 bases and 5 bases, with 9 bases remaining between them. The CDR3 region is CASSRGENEQYF. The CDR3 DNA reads TGTGCCAGCAGCCGGGGGGAGAACGAGCAGTACTTC.

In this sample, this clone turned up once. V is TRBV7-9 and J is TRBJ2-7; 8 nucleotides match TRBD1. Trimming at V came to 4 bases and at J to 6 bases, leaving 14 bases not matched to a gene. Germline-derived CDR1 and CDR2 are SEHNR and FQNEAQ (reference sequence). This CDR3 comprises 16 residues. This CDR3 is CASSYSLTGAISEQYF. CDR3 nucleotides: TGTGCCAGCAGCTACTCCTTGACAGGGGCTATCTCCGAGCAGTACTTC.